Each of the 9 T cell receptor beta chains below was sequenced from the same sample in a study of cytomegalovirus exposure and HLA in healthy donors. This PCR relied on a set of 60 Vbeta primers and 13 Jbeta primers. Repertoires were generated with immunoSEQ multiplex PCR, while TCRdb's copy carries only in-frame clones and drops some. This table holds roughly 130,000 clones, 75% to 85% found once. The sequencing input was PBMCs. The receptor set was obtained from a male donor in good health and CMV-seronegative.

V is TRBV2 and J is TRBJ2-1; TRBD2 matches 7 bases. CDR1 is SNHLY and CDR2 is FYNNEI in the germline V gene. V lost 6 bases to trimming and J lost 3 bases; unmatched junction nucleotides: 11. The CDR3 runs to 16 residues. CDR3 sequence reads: CASRRFGLADYNEQFF. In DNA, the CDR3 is TGTGCCAGCAGGAGATTTGGGCTAGCGGACTACAATGAGCAGTTCTTC.

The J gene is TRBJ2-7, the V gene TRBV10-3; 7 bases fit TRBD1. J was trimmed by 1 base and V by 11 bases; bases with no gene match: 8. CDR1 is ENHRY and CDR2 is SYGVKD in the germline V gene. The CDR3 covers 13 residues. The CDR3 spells CAVGQVGSYEQYF. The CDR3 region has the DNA TGTGCCGTCGGACAGGTAGGGTCCTACGAGCAGTACTTC.

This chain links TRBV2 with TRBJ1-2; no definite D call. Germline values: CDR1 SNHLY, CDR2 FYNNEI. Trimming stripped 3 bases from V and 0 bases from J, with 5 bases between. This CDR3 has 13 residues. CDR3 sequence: CASSDLANYGYTF. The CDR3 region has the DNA TGTGCCAGCAGTGATTTAGCTAACTATGGCTACACCTTC.

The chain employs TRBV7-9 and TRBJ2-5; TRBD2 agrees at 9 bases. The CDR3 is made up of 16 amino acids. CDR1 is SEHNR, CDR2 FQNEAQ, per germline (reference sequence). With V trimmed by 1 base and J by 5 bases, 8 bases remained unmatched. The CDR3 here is CASSLGVAGGPETQYF. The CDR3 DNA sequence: TGTGCCAGCAGCTTAGGGGTCGCGGGAGGGCCGGAGACCCAGTACTTC.

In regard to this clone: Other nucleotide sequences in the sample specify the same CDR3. The CDR3 is CASSGLAGVHTGELFF. The CDR3 DNA is TGTGCCAGCAGTGGACTAGCGGGAGTCCACACCGGGGAGCTGTTTTTT. The rearrangement links TRBV25-1 to TRBJ2-2, with 12 bases fitting TRBD2. This CDR3 contains 16 residues. The V gene end was trimmed by 4 bases and the J gene end by 3 bases; junction bases not matched to a gene: 3. The germline V gene encodes CDR1 MGHDK and CDR2 SYGVNS.

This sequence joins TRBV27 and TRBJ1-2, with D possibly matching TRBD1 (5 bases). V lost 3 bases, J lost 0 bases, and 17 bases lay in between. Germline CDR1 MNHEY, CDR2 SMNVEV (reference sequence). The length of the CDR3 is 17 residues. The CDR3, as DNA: TGTGCCAGCAGTTTTGTAAGGGGAACCACGTCTAACTATGGCTACACCTTC. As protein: CASSFVRGTTSNYGYTF.

The CDR3 sequence is CASSEATGATEAFF. The CDR3 nucleotides are TGTGCCAGCAGTGAAGCAACGGGAGCCACTGAAGCTTTCTTT. The chain has TRBV6-1 and TRBJ1-1; no definite D call. Germline values: CDR1 MNHNS, CDR2 SASEGT. Trimming pared 0 bases from V and 4 bases from J, leaving 9 bases between. The CDR3 runs to 14 residues.

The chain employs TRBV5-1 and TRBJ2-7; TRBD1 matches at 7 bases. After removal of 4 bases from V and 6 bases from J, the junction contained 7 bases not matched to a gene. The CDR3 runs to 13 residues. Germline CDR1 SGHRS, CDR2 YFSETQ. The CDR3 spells CASSPLTGSEQYF. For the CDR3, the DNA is TGCGCCAGCAGCCCTTTGACAGGGAGCGAGCAGTACTTC.

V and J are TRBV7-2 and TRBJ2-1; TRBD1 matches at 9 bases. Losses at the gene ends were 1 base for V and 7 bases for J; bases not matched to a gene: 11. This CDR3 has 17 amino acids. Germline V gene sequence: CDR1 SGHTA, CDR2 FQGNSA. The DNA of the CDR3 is TGTGCCAGCAGCTTAGTTGGGACAGGGATGGGTTCAAATGAGCAGTTCTTC. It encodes CASSLVGTGMGSNEQFF.